This T cell receptor beta chain was obtained from a study of T-cell memory formation after mild COVID-19. TCRdb ran MiXCR on the 5' RACE reads and lists one entry per CDR3 protein. This sample has under 400,000 distinct CDR3 sequences, with roughly 21% found just once. CDR3 size: 11 residues. From germline, CDR1 is SQVTM and CDR2 ANQGSEA. Germline trimming cut 3 bases from V and 14 bases from J; bases unmatched to any gene: 7. Material for sequencing was PBMCs or a T cell subset sorted from them (not recorded which). This rearrangement joins TRBV29-1 to TRBJ2-3, with 8 nucleotides matching TRBD2. This TCR derives from an adult woman who had mild COVID-19 (a few samples of this study predate the infection). Cell type and time point are not known. The CDR3 loop reads CSVEQRETLYF. The CDR3 DNA reads as TGCAGCGTTGAGCAGCGGGAGACCCTGTATTTT.